This T cell receptor beta chain was sequenced during a study of CD8 T cells in Susac syndrome. V lost 3 bases, J lost 5 bases, and 9 bases lay in between. The CDR3 extends over 13 amino acids. The V gene's germline CDR1 is SNHLY and CDR2 FYNNEI. Random hexamers served to reverse transcribe roughly 0.45 to 1 ug RNA. The immunoSEQ assay covered 54 Vbeta and 13 Jbeta segments for CDR3. TCRdb independently ran MiXCR on the immunoSEQ multiplex PCR reads; one entry per CDR3 protein. This sample has approximately 130,000 distinct CDR3 sequences, with approximately 89% found just once. The sequencing input was CD8+ T cells from PBMCs. The receptor comes from a human donor with multiple sclerosis. V is TRBV2 and J is TRBJ2-3; D gene uncertain. The DNA for the CDR3 is TGTGCCAGCAGTGAGGCGTTGAAAGATACGCAGTATTTT. The encoded protein is CASSEALKDTQYF.